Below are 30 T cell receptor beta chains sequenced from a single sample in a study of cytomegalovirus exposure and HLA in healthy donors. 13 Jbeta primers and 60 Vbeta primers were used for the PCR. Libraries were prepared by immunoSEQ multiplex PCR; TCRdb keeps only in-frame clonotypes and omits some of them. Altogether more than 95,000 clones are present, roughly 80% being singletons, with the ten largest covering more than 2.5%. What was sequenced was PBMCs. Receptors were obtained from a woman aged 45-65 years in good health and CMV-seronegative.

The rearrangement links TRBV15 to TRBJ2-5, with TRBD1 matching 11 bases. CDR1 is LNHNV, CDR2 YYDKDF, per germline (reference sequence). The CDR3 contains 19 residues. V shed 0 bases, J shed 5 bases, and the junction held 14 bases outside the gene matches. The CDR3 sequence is CATSRDLVPGQGAYETQYF. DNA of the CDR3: TGTGCCACCAGCAGAGATTTAGTCCCCGGACAGGGGGCTTATGAGACCCAGTACTTC.

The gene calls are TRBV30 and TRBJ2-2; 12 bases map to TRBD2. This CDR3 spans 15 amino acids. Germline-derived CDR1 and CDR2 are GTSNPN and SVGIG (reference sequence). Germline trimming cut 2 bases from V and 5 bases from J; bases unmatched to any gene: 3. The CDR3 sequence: CAWSWTSGVTGELFF. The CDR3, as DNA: TGTGCCTGGAGTTGGACTAGCGGGGTGACCGGGGAGCTGTTTTTT.

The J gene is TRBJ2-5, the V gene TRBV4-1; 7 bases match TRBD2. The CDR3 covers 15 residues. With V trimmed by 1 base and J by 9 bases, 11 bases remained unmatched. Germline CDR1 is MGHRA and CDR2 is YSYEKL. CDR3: CASSQVGGTRGSQYF. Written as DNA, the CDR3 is TGCGCCAGCAGCCAAGTGGGGGGGACCAGAGGGTCCCAGTACTTC.

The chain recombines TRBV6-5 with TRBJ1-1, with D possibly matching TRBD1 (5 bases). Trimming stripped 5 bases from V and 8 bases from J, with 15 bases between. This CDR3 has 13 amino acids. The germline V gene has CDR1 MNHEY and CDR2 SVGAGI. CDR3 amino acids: CASSPTGLPEAFF. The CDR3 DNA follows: TGTGCCAGCAGTCCCACAGGCCTGCCCGAAGCTTTCTTT.

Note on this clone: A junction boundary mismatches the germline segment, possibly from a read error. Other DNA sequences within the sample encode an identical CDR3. The CDR3: CASSESLGRGGYEQYF. CDR3 nucleotide sequence: TGTGCCAGTAGTGAATCTCTGGGAAGGGGTGGGTACGAGCAGTACTTC. The V call is TRBV6-1, the J call TRBJ2-7, with a weak D call TRBD1 (5 bases). Per the germline V gene, CDR1 is MNHNS and CDR2 is SASEGT. The CDR3 sequence is 16 residues long.

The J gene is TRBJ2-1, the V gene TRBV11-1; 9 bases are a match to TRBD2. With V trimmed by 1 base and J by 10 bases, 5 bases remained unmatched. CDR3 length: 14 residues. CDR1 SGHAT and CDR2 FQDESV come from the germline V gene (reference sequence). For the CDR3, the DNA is TGTGCCAGCAGCTTAGAGGGACTAGCTCGCGAGCAGTTCTTC. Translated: CASSLEGLAREQFF.

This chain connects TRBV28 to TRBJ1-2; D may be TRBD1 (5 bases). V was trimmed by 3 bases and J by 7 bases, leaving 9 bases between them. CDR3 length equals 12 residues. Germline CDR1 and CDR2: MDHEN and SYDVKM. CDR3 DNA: TGTGCCAGCAGTTTGTCCGGGGGTGGCTACACCTTC. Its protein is CASSLSGGGYTF.

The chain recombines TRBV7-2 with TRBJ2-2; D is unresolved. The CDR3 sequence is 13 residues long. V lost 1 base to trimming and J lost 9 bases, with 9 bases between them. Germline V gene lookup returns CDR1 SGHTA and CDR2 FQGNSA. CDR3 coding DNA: TGTGCCAGCAGCTTAGAAGCCCGCAGGGAGCTGTTTTTT. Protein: CASSLEARRELFF.

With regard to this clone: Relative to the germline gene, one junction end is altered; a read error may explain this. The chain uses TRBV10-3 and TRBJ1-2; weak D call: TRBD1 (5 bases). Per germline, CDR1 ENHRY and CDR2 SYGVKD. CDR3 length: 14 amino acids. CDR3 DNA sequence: TGTGCCAGCAGTGAAGCGGGGGGACGGGGTGGCTACACCTTC. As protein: CASSEAGGRGGYTF.

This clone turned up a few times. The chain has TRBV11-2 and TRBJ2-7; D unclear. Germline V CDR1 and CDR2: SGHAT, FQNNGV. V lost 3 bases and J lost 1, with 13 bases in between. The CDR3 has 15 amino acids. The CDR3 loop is CASSLSAPGSYEQYF. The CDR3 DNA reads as TGTGCCAGCAGCTTGTCCGCGCCCGGTTCCTACGAGCAGTACTTC.

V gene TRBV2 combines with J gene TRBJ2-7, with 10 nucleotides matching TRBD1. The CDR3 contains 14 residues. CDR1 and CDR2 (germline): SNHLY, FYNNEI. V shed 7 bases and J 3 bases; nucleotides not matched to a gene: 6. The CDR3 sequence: CASIGDRGNYEQYF. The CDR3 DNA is TGTGCCAGCATTGGGGACAGGGGAAACTACGAGCAGTACTTC.

In DNA, the CDR3 is TGTGCCAGCAGCAAATACAGGGAAGGGGACACTGAAGCTTTCTTT. This gives the protein CASSKYREGDTEAFF. The chain has TRBV13 and TRBJ1-1; possible D gene TRBD1, 6 bases. The germline V gene encodes CDR1 PRHDT and CDR2 FYEKMQ (reference sequence). The CDR3 extends over 15 amino acids. V shed 5 bases and J shed 3 bases, with 16 bases lying between them.

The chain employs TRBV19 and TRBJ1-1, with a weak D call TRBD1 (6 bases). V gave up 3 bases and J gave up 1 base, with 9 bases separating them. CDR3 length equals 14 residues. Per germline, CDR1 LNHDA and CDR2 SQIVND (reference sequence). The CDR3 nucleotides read TGTGCCAGTAGTATGGGGGCGGGGAACACTGAAGCTTTCTTT. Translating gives CASSMGAGNTEAFF.

This CDR3 is CASSRAQLAGDLNEQFF. The CDR3 nucleotides are TGTGCCAGCAGCCGGGCCCAACTAGCGGGTGATCTCAATGAGCAGTTCTTC. The chain uses TRBV7-9 and TRBJ2-1, with TRBD2 identical over 9 bases. The CDR3 loop spans 17 amino acids. The trim removed 5 bases at V and 6 bases at J, leaving 14 bases unmatched. In germline, CDR1 is SEHNR, CDR2 FQNEAQ (reference sequence). Based on the CDR3 plus reference TRBV7-9 and TRBJ2-1, the full variable domain is DTGVSQNPRHKITKRGQNVTFRCDPISEHNRLYWYRQTLGQGPEFLTYFQNEAQLEKSRLLSDRFSAERPKGSFSTLEIQRTEQGDSAMYLCASSRAQLAGDLNEQFFGPGTRLTVL.

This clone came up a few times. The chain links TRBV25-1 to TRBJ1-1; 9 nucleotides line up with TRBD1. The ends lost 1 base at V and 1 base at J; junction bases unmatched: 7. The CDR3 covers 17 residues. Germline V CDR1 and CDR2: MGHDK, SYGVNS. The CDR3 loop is CASSEFRLGQGNTEAFF. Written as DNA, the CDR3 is TGTGCCAGCAGTGAATTCCGATTGGGACAGGGGAACACTGAAGCTTTCTTT.

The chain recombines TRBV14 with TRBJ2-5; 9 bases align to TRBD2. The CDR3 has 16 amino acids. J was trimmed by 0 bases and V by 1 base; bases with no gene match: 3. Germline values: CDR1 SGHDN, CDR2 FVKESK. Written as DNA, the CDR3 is TGTGCCAGCAGCCAAGGGCGCGGGAGGGACCAAGAGACCCAGTACTTC. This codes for CASSQGRGRDQETQYF.

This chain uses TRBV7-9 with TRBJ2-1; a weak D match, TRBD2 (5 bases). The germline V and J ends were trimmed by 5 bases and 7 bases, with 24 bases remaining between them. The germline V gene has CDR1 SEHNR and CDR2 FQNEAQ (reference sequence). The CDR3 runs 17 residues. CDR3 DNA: TGTGCCAGCAGCCAGACTACACCGATCACCTTATTGAATGAGCAGTTCTTC. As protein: CASSQTTPITLLNEQFF.

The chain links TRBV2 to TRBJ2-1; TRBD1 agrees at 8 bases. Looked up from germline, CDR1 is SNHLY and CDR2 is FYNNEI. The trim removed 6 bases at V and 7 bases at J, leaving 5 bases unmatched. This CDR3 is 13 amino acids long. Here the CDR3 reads CASREDRVNEQFF. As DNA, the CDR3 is TGTGCCAGCAGGGAGGACAGGGTAAATGAGCAGTTCTTC.

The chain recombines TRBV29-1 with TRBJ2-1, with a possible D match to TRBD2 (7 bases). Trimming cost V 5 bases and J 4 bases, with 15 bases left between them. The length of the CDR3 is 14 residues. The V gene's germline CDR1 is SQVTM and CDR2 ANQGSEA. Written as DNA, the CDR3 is TGCAGCGTTCAACGGGGGGCGACTTACAATGAGCAGTTCTTC. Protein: CSVQRGATYNEQFF.

The DNA for the CDR3 is TGTGCCAGCAGTTTGTCCCCCACAGGCCACGAGCAGTTCTTC. This encodes CASSLSPTGHEQFF. The V and J genes are TRBV27 and TRBJ2-1; perhaps TRBD1 as D (5 bases). V lost 3 bases, J lost 10 bases, and 16 bases lay in between. CDR1 is MNHEY, CDR2 SMNVEV, per germline (reference sequence). This CDR3 comprises 14 residues.

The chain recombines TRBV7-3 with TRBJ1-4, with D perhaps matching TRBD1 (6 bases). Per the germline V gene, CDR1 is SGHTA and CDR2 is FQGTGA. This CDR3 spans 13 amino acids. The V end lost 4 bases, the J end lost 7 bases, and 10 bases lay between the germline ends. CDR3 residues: CASSSTGGEKLFF. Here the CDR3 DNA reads TGTGCCAGCAGCTCGACAGGAGGTGAAAAACTGTTTTTT.

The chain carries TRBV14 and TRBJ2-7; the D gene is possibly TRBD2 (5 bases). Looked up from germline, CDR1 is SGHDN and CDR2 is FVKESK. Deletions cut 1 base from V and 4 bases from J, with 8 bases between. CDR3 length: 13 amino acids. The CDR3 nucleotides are TGTGCCAGCAGCCAAGTTACGGGGTACGAGCAGTACTTC. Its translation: CASSQVTGYEQYF. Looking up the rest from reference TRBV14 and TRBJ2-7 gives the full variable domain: EAGVTQFPSHSVIEKGQTVTLRCDPISGHDNLYWYRRVMGKEIKFLLHFVKESKQDESGMPNNRFLAERTGGTYSTLKVQPAELEDSGVYFCASSQVTGYEQYFGPGTRLTVT.

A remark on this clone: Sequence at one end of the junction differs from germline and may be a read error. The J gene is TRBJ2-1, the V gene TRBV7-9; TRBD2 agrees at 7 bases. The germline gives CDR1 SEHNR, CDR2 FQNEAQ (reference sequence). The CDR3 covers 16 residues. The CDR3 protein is CSSSSLRGGNIREQFF. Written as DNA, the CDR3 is TGTTCCAGCAGCTCCCTAAGGGGAGGGAACATCCGGGAGCAGTTCTTC.

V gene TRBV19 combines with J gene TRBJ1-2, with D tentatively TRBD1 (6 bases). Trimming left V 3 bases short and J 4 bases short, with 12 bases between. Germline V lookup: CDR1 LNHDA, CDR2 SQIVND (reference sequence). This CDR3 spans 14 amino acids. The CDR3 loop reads CASSIRDNIYGYTF. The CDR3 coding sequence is TGTGCCAGTAGTATCCGGGACAATATCTATGGCTACACCTTC.

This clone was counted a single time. CDR3 bases: TGTGCCAGCAGCTTCCCGATAGGACTAGCCGCCCTAGACAATGAGCAGTTCTTC. Translating it yields CASSFPIGLAALDNEQFF. The chain joins TRBV7-2 to TRBJ2-1, with 8 bases identical to TRBD2. The junction had 15 bases not matched to a gene; V was cut back by 3 bases and J by 5 bases. Germline CDR1 and CDR2: SGHTA and FQGNSA. The CDR3 covers 18 residues.

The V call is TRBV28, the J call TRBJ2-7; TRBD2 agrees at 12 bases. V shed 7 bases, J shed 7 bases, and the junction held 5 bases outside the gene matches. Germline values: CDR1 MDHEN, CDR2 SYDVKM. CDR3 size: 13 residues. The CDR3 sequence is CASILAGGPEQYF. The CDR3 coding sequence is TGTGCCAGCATCCTAGCGGGAGGGCCGGAGCAGTACTTC.

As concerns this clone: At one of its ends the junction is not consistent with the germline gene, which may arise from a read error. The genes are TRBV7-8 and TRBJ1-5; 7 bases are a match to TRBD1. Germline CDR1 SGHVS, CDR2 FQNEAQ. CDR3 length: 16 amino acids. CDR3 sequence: CASSYLPWDSKQPQHF. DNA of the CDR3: TGTGCCAGCAGCTACCTCCCCTGGGACAGCAAGCAGCCCCAGCATTTT.

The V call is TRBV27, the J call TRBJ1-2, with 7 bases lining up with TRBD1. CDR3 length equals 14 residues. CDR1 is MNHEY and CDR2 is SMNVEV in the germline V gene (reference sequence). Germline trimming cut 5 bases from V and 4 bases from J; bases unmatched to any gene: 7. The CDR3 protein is CASSLQGGPYGYTF. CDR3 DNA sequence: TGTGCCAGCAGTCTCCAGGGGGGCCCCTATGGCTACACCTTC.

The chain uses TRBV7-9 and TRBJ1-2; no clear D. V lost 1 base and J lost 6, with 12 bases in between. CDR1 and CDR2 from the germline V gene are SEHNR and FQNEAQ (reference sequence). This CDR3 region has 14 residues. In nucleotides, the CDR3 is TGTGCCAGCAGCTTAGTATGGGAGATTGATGGCTACACCTTC. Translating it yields CASSLVWEIDGYTF.

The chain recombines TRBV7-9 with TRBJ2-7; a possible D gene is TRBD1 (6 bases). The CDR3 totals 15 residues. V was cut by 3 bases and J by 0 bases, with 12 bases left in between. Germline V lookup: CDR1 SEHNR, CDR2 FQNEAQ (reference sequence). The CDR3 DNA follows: TGTGCCAGCAGCTTTTTTCAAGGGGGCTCCTACGAGCAGTACTTC. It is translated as CASSFFQGGSYEQYF.